This T cell receptor beta chain was sequenced in a study of graft-versus-host responses after intestinal transplantation. Study-wide points: GvH clones appeared in recipient marrow, some first in ileum or blood.

Comments on this clone: The antigen remains undetermined.

Produced via immunoSEQ multiplex PCR; TCRdb's table is partial and in-frame only. The sample has tens of thousands of clones, about 90% seen once. This CDR3 is 16 amino acids long. Germline V gene sequence: CDR1 LGHNA, CDR2 YNFKEQ. Trimming at V came to 0 bases and at J to 5 bases, leaving 9 bases not matched to a gene. The sequencing here drew on unstimulated CD8+ T cells sorted from spleen or lymph node cells, taken before intestinal transplant. The chain couples TRBV4-2 to TRBJ1-2; 7 nucleotides line up with TRBD1. The sequence came from a human donor who received an intestinal transplant. In DNA, the CDR3 is TGTGCCAGCAGCCAAGATATGGGACAGCCCTCGTATGGCTACACCTTC. As protein: CASSQDMGQPSYGYTF.